Presented here are 5 T cell receptor beta chains from one specimen sequenced in a study of CD8 T cells in Susac syndrome. Reverse transcription of roughly 0.45 to 1 ug RNA used random hexamers. TCRdb passed the immunoSEQ multiplex PCR reads through MiXCR, listing each CDR3 protein once. Altogether fewer than 85,000 distinct CDR3 sequences are present, just under 95% being singletons, with the ten largest covering roughly 0.4%. Sequencing was performed on CD8+ T cells from PBMCs. The receptors come from a human donor with multiple sclerosis.

V usage is TRBV12-3 or TRBV12-4 and J usage is TRBJ1-3, with D unresolved. V gave up 4 bases and J gave up 0 bases, with 4 bases separating them. The CDR3 is 13 residues long. The DNA for the CDR3 is TGTGCCAGCAGTTATGACTCTGGAAACACCATATATTTT. This encodes CASSYDSGNTIYF.

V gene TRBV12-3 or TRBV12-4 combines with J gene TRBJ2-1, with 7 nucleotides matching TRBD2. This CDR3 contains 15 residues. V gave up 7 bases and J gave up 2 bases; unmatched junction bases: 8. Here the CDR3 reads CASTSQRGTYNEQFF. Written as DNA, the CDR3 is TGTGCCAGCACCTCTCAGCGGGGTACCTACAATGAGCAGTTCTTC.

The V call is TRBV30, the J call TRBJ1-3; D gene uncertain. The CDR3 sequence is 13 residues long. Germline V lookup: CDR1 GTSNPN, CDR2 SVGIG (reference sequence). The ends were cut back, 0 bases at V and 0 bases at J, with 3 bases in the middle. The CDR3 loop reads CAWSVASGNTIYF. DNA of the CDR3: TGTGCCTGGAGTGTAGCCTCTGGAAACACCATATATTTT. Full variable domain (remainder filled in from reference TRBV30 and TRBJ1-3): SQTIHQWPATLVQPVGSPLSLECTVEGTSNPNLYWYRQAAGRGLQLLFYSVGIGQISSEVPQNLSASRPQDRQFILSSKKLLLSDSGFYLCAWSVASGNTIYFGEGSWLTVV.

The J gene is TRBJ2-1, the V gene TRBV20-1, with D hard to call. The CDR3 contains 15 residues. V was cut by 0 bases and J by 0 bases, with 9 bases left in between. CDR1 DFQATT and CDR2 SNEGSKA come from the germline V gene (reference sequence). The CDR3 nucleotides read TGCAGTGCTAGAGAGGGTCGCGTCTCCTACAATGAGCAGTTCTTC. Translated: CSAREGRVSYNEQFF.

V and J are TRBV4-3 and TRBJ2-7; tentatively, D is TRBD1 (6 bases). Trimming stripped 0 bases from V and 0 bases from J, with 15 bases between. CDR1 LGHNA and CDR2 YSLEER come from the germline V gene. The length of the CDR3 is 17 residues. The CDR3 coding sequence is TGCGCCAGCAGCCAAGAACTAGGGGGACATATCTCCTACGAGCAGTACTTC. Encoded protein: CASSQELGGHISYEQYF.